This T cell receptor beta chain was retrieved from a study of T cell repertoires in cytomegalovirus infection. Study at large: In public TCR beta signatures, there were indications of both CMV infection and matching HLA type.

CDR3 size: 14 residues. V was trimmed by 3 bases and J by 4 bases, leaving 11 bases between them. Germline CDR1 reads WNHNN; CDR2 reads SYGVQD (reference sequence). General study points: Using cumulative public TCR beta family frequency, the authors identified those who carried CMV together with the relevant HLA. HLA-C-restricted, CMV-specific TCR beta clonotypes were dominant ex vivo.

A single record per CDR3 protein comes from TCRdb applying MiXCR to the reads. The sample lists 490,000 or so distinct CDR3 sequences; about 10% were seen once. Note on this clonotype: Its matching antigen is unknown.

This clonotype was sampled from a human donor in good health (CMV status not recorded). Some clones in this sample may be carry-over from other donors' samples. The V and J genes are TRBV10-1 and TRBJ2-3, with D possibly TRBD2 on 5 matching bases. The sequencing sample was made of PBMCs. The CDR3 DNA sequence: TGCGCCAGCAGTGAAACCGCAGCGGCAGATACGCAGTATTTT. Translation gives CASSETAAADTQYF.